A selection of T cell receptor beta chains follows, all from one sample in a study of blood T cell repertoires in COVID-19. Profiling relied on immunoSEQ multiplex PCR, and the TCRdb table lists in-frame clones only, not all of them. The sample has 66,000 or so clones, around 83% seen once. Sequencing input: peripheral blood. These receptors all come from a man aged 45-65 years with active COVID-19. Each CDR3 is given without its conserved first and last residue. Clone sizes are given selectively: once, few, many, or a class where the clone is expanded.

V gene	clone size	J gene	CDR3 protein
TRBV28	NA	TRBJ1-3	ASSLSRASSGNTIY
TRBV4-1	few	TRBJ1-5	ASSQETGYQPQH
TRBV13	NA	TRBJ2-3	ASSSLVGQGAGDTQY
TRBV13	NA	TRBJ2-3	ASSSPSGSSDTQY
TRBV3-1/TRBV3-2	NA	TRBJ2-5	ASSPSGKTQY
TRBV28	NA	TRBJ2-7	ASRTGLGDYEQY
TRBV7-9	once	TRBJ2-1	ASSPGTLTDEQF
TRBV19	NA	TRBJ1-5	ASSRGGSGNQPQH
TRBV5-4	few	TRBJ2-1	ASSQYSGSNNEQF
TRBV13	NA	TRBJ1-3	ASSTGSGNTIY
TRBV2	few	TRBJ1-4	ASTLQGQGGEKLF
TRBV6-8	NA	TRBJ2-3	ASSYSPGTSGSSTDTQY
TRBV5-4	NA	TRBJ1-1	ASRTSGRDYMNTEAF
TRBV3-1/TRBV3-2	NA	TRBJ2-1	ASSQEVPESSYNEQF
TRBV24-1	NA	TRBJ2-2	ATSDGTSGVLGTGELF
TRBV21-1	NA	TRBJ2-3	AYPGSGGTDTQY
TRBV14	medium-sized	TRBJ2-3	ASSQGTISTDTQY
TRBV19	few	TRBJ1-1	ASSRDRTTNTEAF
TRBV6-5	NA	TRBJ1-1	ASGSPGQNTEAF
TRBV5-6	NA	TRBJ1-4	ASSSKTGTNEKLF
TRBV6-2/TRBV6-3	few	TRBJ2-3	ASSRSSDLTDTQY
TRBV7-8	NA	TRBJ1-5	ASSLASGYSNQPQH
TRBV5-4	NA	TRBJ2-5	ASRPRQGAGSETQY
TRBV27	NA	TRBJ2-1	ASSLDSYNEQF
TRBV6-1	NA	TRBJ2-1	ASSEDRSSYNEQF
TRBV9	few	TRBJ1-1	ASTKGQGATEAF
TRBV27	NA	TRBJ2-7	ASSSGLALSYEQY
TRBV27	NA	TRBJ2-3	ASSKGLDTDTQY
TRBV5-1	NA	TRBJ2-3	ASSLDRGQSTDTQY
TRBV11-3	NA	TRBJ2-5	ASSLLAGQKETQY
TRBV5-1	NA	TRBJ1-4	ASSLTGGEKLF
TRBV6-5	once	TRBJ2-5	ASRDRGRETQY
TRBV6-5	NA	TRBJ1-5	ASGRMGTDNQPQH
TRBV11-3	once	TRBJ2-1	ASSPAGTGGNEQF
TRBV5-6	NA	TRBJ1-1	ASSFRTGMNTEAF
TRBV2	NA	TRBJ2-3	AGRRERIAGTTDTQY
TRBV18	NA	TRBJ1-1	ASSRGRMVNTEAF
TRBV5-4	NA	TRBJ1-1	ASSLASGIGTEAF
TRBV5-1	few	TRBJ2-7	ASSFEGKYEQY
TRBV12-5	once	TRBJ2-7	ASGSTGGSSYEQY